Listed below are T cell receptor beta chains from one sample, sequenced in a study of blood T cell repertoires in COVID-19. Profiling relied on immunoSEQ multiplex PCR, and the TCRdb table lists in-frame clones only, not all of them. The sample contains about 150,000 clones, more than 80% of which appear only once. The sample taken for sequencing was peripheral blood. These receptors all stem from a man in his fifties with acute or convalescent COVID-19. CDR3s include the opening cysteine and the closing phenylalanine or tryptophan. The order of the fields is CDR3 protein, CDR3 DNA, clone size, D gene, V gene, J gene. The D gene is left open where the match is weak. Rows give clone size only sometimes, using once, few, many, or a class for an expanded clone.

CASSPTAKGERFGTEAFF	TGTGCCAGCAGCCCTACTGCCAAGGGGGAACGATTCGGCACTGAAGCTTTCTTT	once	NA	TRBV5-6	TRBJ1-1
CASSYGLRGGNGELFF	TGTGCCAGCAGTTACGGGCTCCGGGGGGGGAACGGGGAGCTGTTTTTT	NA	TRBD2	TRBV6-6	TRBJ2-2
CASSLGGGLAGGRNEQFF	TGCGCCAGCAGCCTCGGGGGGGGACTAGCGGGAGGTCGCAATGAGCAGTTCTTC	once	TRBD2	TRBV4-1	TRBJ2-1
CASSEWRGTSYHEQFF	TGCGCCAGCAGTGAGTGGCGAGGGACTAGCTATCATGAGCAGTTCTTC	NA	TRBD2	TRBV10-2	TRBJ2-1
CASSRDRVSDGYTF	TGTGCCAGCAGCCGGGACAGGGTTTCGGATGGCTACACCTTC	NA	TRBD1	TRBV7-8	TRBJ1-2
CATRQGGGNTIYF	TGTGCGACCAGACAGGGTGGGGGAAACACCATATATTTT	NA	TRBD1	TRBV7-2	TRBJ1-3
CASSIEVGQGDGYTF	TGTGCCAGTAGTATAGAGGTGGGACAGGGGGATGGCTACACCTTC	NA	TRBD1	TRBV19	TRBJ1-2
CASRSSTGFYEQFF	TGCGCCAGCAGATCCTCGACAGGGTTTTATGAGCAGTTCTTC	NA	TRBD1	TRBV5-1	TRBJ2-1
CASSISPGGREQYF	TGTGCCAGTAGTATTTCGCCAGGAGGGCGCGAGCAGTACTTC	NA	NA	TRBV19	TRBJ2-7
CSAASYEQYF	TGCAGTGCTGCGTCCTACGAGCAGTACTTC	NA	NA	TRBV20-1	TRBJ2-7
CAWSVHRGGGYTF	TGTGCCTGGAGTGTTCATAGGGGGGGTGGCTACACCTTC	NA	NA	TRBV30	TRBJ1-2
CATSTMYTPAKNIQYF	TGTGCCACCAGCACCATGTACACCCCAGCCAAAAACATTCAGTACTTC	NA	NA	TRBV15	TRBJ2-4
CASSLFGTGDNEQFF	TGTGCCAGCAGTTTATTCGGGACAGGGGACAATGAGCAGTTCTTC	NA	TRBD1	TRBV28	TRBJ2-1
CASRSGVVNTEAFF	TGTGCCAGCAGATCAGGGGTTGTGAACACTGAAGCTTTCTTT	NA	NA	TRBV7-2	TRBJ1-1
CASSPLSARLTDTQYF	TGTGCCAGCAGCCCGCTGAGTGCCCGACTCACAGATACGCAGTATTTT	NA	NA	TRBV5-5	TRBJ2-3
CASSPLAGPTDTQYF	TGCGCCAGCAGCCCACTAGCGGGGCCCACAGATACGCAGTATTTT	NA	TRBD2	TRBV5-1	TRBJ2-3
CAWGRENTQYF	TGTGCCTGGGGCAGGGAAAATACGCAGTATTTT	NA	NA	TRBV30	TRBJ2-3
CASSLVRGRGTLTHEQFF	TGTGCCAGCAGCTTAGTTCGGGGCAGGGGGACCCTTACACATGAGCAGTTCTTC	NA	TRBD1	TRBV7-2	TRBJ2-1
CASTRVGGENTEAFF	TGTGCCAGTACACGAGTAGGGGGTGAGAACACTGAAGCTTTCTTT	NA	NA	TRBV19	TRBJ1-1
CASSWQGEMNTIYF	TGCGCCAGCAGCTGGCAGGGGGAGATGAACACCATATATTTT	NA	TRBD1	TRBV5-1	TRBJ1-3
CASSGGVGYGYTF	TGTGCCAGCAGTGGAGGAGTAGGCTATGGCTACACCTTC	NA	NA	TRBV2	TRBJ1-2
CASTLNPQGTVGANVLTF	TGTGCCAGCACCTTGAACCCACAGGGAACCGTGGGGGCCAACGTCCTGACTTTC	NA	NA	TRBV2	TRBJ2-6
CASSYYTGRLNTEAFF	TGTGCCAGCAGTTACTATACAGGGCGCCTGAACACTGAAGCTTTCTTT	NA	NA	TRBV6-2/TRBV6-3	TRBJ1-1
CASSQEDGTETDTQYF	TGTGCCAGCAGCCAAGAAGACGGGACAGAAACAGATACGCAGTATTTT	NA	TRBD1	TRBV3-1/TRBV3-2	TRBJ2-3
CATLDPGTGELFF	TGTGCCACCCTAGATCCGGGCACCGGGGAGCTGTTTTTT	many	NA	TRBV24-1	TRBJ2-2
CASSGWDREDYGYTF	TGTGCCAGCAGCGGTTGGGACAGGGAGGACTATGGCTACACCTTC	NA	TRBD1	TRBV7-9	TRBJ1-2
CASSLDMDGYTF	TGTGCCAGCAGTTTGGACATGGATGGCTACACCTTC	many	NA	TRBV12-3/TRBV12-4	TRBJ1-2
CARGQGGEQYF	TGTGCCAGGGGACAGGGTGGCGAGCAGTACTTC	NA	TRBD1	TRBV27	TRBJ2-7
CASSYSILGQGGTEAFF	TGTGCCAGCAGTTACTCGATTCTGGGCCAGGGAGGCACTGAAGCTTTCTTT	NA	NA	TRBV6-2/TRBV6-3	TRBJ1-1
CSVETSGRRGTGELFF	TGCAGCGTTGAAACTAGCGGGAGACGGGGCACCGGGGAGCTGTTTTTT	NA	TRBD2	TRBV29-1	TRBJ2-2
CASSSRQGLYNEQFF	TGTGCCAGCAGCTCCCGACAGGGACTCTACAATGAGCAGTTCTTC	NA	NA	TRBV13	TRBJ2-1
CASSARLAGSVDTQYF	TGTGCCAGCAGCGCGAGACTAGCGGGAAGTGTAGATACGCAGTATTTT	once	TRBD2	TRBV7-2	TRBJ2-3
CASSFGQGQETQYF	TGTGCCAGCAGCTTCGGACAGGGCCAAGAGACCCAGTACTTC	NA	TRBD1	TRBV5-4	TRBJ2-5
CASSLRQRSNSPLHF	TGTGCCAGCAGTCTCCGACAGAGGTCAAATTCACCCCTCCACTTT	NA	NA	TRBV6-5	TRBJ1-6
CASSPPPYRGNEQYF	TGTGCCAGCAGCCCACCACCTTACAGGGGGAACGAGCAGTACTTC	many	TRBD1	TRBV7-9	TRBJ2-7
CATSREIGTGDREQYF	TGTGCCACCAGCAGAGAGATCGGGACAGGGGATCGCGAGCAGTACTTC	NA	TRBD1	TRBV15	TRBJ2-7